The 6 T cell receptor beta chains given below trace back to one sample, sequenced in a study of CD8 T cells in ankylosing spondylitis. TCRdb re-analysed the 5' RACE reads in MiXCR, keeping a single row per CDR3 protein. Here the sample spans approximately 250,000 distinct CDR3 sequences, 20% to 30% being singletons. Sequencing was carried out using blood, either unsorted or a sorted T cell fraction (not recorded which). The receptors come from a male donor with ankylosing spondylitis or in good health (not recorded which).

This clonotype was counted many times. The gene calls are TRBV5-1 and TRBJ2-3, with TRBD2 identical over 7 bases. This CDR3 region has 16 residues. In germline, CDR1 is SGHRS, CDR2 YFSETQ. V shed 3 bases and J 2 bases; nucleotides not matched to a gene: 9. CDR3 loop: CASSSRDYPLTDTQYF. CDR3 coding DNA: TGCGCCAGCAGCTCAAGGGACTACCCACTCACAGATACGCAGTATTTT. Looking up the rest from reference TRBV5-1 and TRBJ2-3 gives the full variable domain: KAGVTQTPRYLIKTRGQQVTLSCSPISGHRSVSWYQQTPGQGLQFLFEYFSETQRNKGNFPGRFSGRQFSNSRSEMNVSTLELGDSALYLCASSSRDYPLTDTQYFGPGTRLTVL.

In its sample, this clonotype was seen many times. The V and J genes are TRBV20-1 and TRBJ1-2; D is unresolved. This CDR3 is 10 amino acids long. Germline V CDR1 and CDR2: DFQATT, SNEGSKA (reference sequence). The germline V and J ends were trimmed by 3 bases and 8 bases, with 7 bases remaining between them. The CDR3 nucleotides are TGCAGTGCTAGTATCCGCGGCTACACCTTC. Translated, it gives CSASIRGYTF.

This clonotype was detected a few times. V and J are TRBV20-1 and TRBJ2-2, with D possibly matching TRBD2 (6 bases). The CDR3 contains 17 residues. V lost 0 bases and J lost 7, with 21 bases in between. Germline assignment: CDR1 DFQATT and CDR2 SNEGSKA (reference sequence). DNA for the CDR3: TGCAGTGCTAGAGATCCCCGGTTGGGCAGGCGGGGCGGGGAGCTGTTTTTT. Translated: CSARDPRLGRRGGELFF.

The CDR3 DNA reads as TGTGCCATTTTACGGGACAGGGATACCGGGGAGCTGTTTTTT. It encodes CAILRDRDTGELFF. The chain uses TRBV10-3 and TRBJ2-2; 9 nucleotides agree with TRBD1. CDR1 is ENHRY and CDR2 is SYGVKD in the germline V gene. The CDR3 runs 14 residues. V shed 9 bases and J 5 bases; nucleotides not matched to a gene: 7.

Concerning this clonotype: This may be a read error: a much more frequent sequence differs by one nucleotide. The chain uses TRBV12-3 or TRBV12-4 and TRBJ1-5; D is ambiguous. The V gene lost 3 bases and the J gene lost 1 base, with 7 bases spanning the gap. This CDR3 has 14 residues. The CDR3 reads CASSFRQSNQPQHF. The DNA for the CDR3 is TGTGCCAGCAGTTTCCGGCAGAGCAATCAGCCCCAGCATTTT.

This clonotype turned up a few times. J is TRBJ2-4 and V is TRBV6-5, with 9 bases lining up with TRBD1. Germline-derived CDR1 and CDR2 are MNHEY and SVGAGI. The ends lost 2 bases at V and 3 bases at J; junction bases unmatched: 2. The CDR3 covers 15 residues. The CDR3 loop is CASSYADRGKNIQYF. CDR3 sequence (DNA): TGTGCCAGCAGTTACGCGGACAGGGGCAAAAACATTCAGTACTTC.